The 21 T cell receptor beta chains given below trace back to one sample, sequenced in a study of T cell repertoires in cytomegalovirus infection. TCRdb redid the calling of the reads with MiXCR, one entry per CDR3 protein. The table records around 740,000 distinct CDR3 sequences, approximately 40% of them present only once. Sequencing was performed on PBMCs. The receptors originated from a human donor in good health (CMV status not recorded). Some clones in this sample may be carry-over from other donors' samples.

The rearrangement links TRBV6-1 to TRBJ2-7, with D perhaps matching TRBD1 (6 bases). Germline CDR1 is MNHNS and CDR2 is SASEGT. Trimming stripped 4 bases from V and 2 bases from J, with 12 bases between. This CDR3 comprises 14 residues. The CDR3 sequence: CASSVVGTTYEQYF. DNA of the CDR3: TGTGCCAGCAGTGTCGTCGGGACAACCTACGAGCAGTACTTC.

This clonotype was counted between two and nine times. The gene calls are TRBV5-5 and TRBJ2-2; D not resolved. The germline gives CDR1 SGHKS, CDR2 YYEKEE (reference sequence). The CDR3 sequence is 15 residues long. The V end was cut by 7 bases, the J end by 5 bases, with 18 bases between. Here the CDR3 reads CASSPLAGSTGELFF. Here the CDR3 DNA reads TGTGCCAGCTCCCCTCTCGCAGGCTCTACCGGGGAGCTGTTTTTT.

This clonotype was observed a handful of times. The chain has TRBV29-1 and TRBJ1-5; D perhaps matches TRBD1 (6 bases). The CDR3 has 15 amino acids. Trimming shortened V by 6 bases and J by 6 bases, and 21 bases separated the two germline ends. In germline, CDR1 is SQVTM, CDR2 ANQGSEA. CDR3 DNA: TGCAGCGTGACTGAGGGCGGTACAGGGAGTCAGCCCCAGCATTTT. Amino acids: CSVTEGGTGSQPQHF.

V is TRBV7-9 and J is TRBJ2-2; D gene ambiguous. The V and J ends lost 4 bases and 5 bases respectively, with 17 bases between them. The CDR3 runs 16 residues. Per germline, CDR1 SEHNR and CDR2 FQNEAQ (reference sequence). CDR3 bases: TGTGCCAGCAGCTACTACTTTGGGTCTGGGACCGGGGAGCTGTTTTTT. It encodes CASSYYFGSGTGELFF.

The J gene is TRBJ1-1, the V gene TRBV4-1, with TRBD1 matching over 7 bases. CDR3 length: 15 residues. CDR1 MGHRA and CDR2 YSYEKL come from the germline V gene. With 0 bases clipped from V and 1 base from J, the junction kept 2 bases outside the gene matches. The CDR3 nucleotides read TGCGCCAGCAGCCAAGAAGGGGGCCCGAACACTGAAGCTTTCTTT. Encoded protein: CASSQEGGPNTEAFF.

The rearrangement joins TRBV7-2 to TRBJ2-2; D not resolved. The CDR3 extends over 16 amino acids. From germline, CDR1 is SGHTA and CDR2 FQGNSA. V lost 5 bases to trimming and J lost 0 bases, with 13 bases between them. The CDR3: CASSPHMVTNTGELFF. CDR3 nucleotides: TGTGCCAGCAGCCCCCACATGGTAACGAACACCGGGGAGCTGTTTTTT.

The rearrangement links TRBV28 to TRBJ1-5, with D unclear. Trimming removed 4 bases from V and 0 bases from J, with 28 bases in between. Germline CDR1 reads MDHEN; CDR2 reads SYDVKM. This CDR3 has 21 residues. The CDR3 sequence: CASSSTSPHMIRAYSNQPQHF. CDR3 nucleotide sequence: TGTGCCAGCAGTTCCACCAGTCCCCACATGATAAGGGCCTATAGCAATCAGCCCCAGCATTTT.

A remark on this clonotype: Since no conserved phenylalanine or tryptophan closes the CDR3, a read error is the likely cause. The chain links TRBV29-1 to TRBJ2-4; 8 nucleotides line up with TRBD2. The V and J ends lost 4 bases and 0 bases, in that order; junction bases with no gene match: 11. Germline assignment: CDR1 SQVTM and CDR2 ANQGSEA. This CDR3 is 17 amino acids long. The CDR3 protein is CSVASREGGLAKNIQYL. CDR3 in DNA: TGCAGCGTTGCGTCACGGGAGGGGGGCCTAGCCAAAAACATTCAGTACTTA.

The V call is TRBV7-6, the J call TRBJ1-5, with 7 bases that match TRBD1. This CDR3 has 13 residues. Trimming cost V 4 bases and J 5 bases; bases outside gene matches: 2. Germline assignment: CDR1 SGHVS and CDR2 FNYEAQ. The CDR3 DNA reads TGTGCCAGCAGCTGGGACAGCCATCAGCCCCAGCATTTT. Protein: CASSWDSHQPQHF. The variable domain in full, with the rest retrieved from reference TRBV7-6 and TRBJ1-5, is GAGVSQSPRYKVTKRGQDVALRCDPISGHVSLYWYRQALGQGPEFLTYFNYEAQQDKSGLPNDRFSAERPEGSISTLTIQRTEQRDSAMYRCASSWDSHQPQHFGDGTRLSIL.

There are a few counts of this clonotype. The V and J genes are TRBV25-1 and TRBJ1-1; 7 bases agree with TRBD1. The V gene end was trimmed by 1 base and the J gene end by 1 base; junction bases not matched to a gene: 3. Germline values: CDR1 MGHDK, CDR2 SYGVNS. The CDR3 extends over 15 amino acids. The CDR3 reads CASSEWGTANTEAFF. In nucleotides, the CDR3 is TGTGCCAGCAGTGAATGGGGGACAGCGAACACTGAAGCTTTCTTT.

This clonotype was detected a few times. This chain links TRBV27 with TRBJ1-1; 9 bases are a match to TRBD1. Germline loops: CDR1 MNHEY, CDR2 SMNVEV (reference sequence). V trimming: 5 bases; J trimming: 9 bases; junction bases outside the gene matches: 13. The CDR3 has 15 amino acids. CDR3 amino acids: CASSLRTGVEGKAFF. CDR3 sequence (DNA): TGTGCCAGCAGTCTGCGGACAGGGGTGGAAGGAAAAGCTTTCTTT.

This clonotype was observed a few times. The V call is TRBV19, the J call TRBJ2-1; TRBD1 aligns across 7 bases. Unmatched junction bases numbered 12, after V lost 5 bases and J lost 8 bases. The CDR3 length is 15 residues. Germline V gene sequence: CDR1 LNHDA, CDR2 SQIVND (reference sequence). CDR3 residues: CASSVTGPGEHEQFF. The CDR3 coding sequence is TGTGCCAGTAGTGTGACAGGGCCCGGGGAGCATGAGCAGTTCTTC.

V is TRBV19 and J is TRBJ1-5; 7 bases fit TRBD1. V lost 4 bases, J lost 1 base, and 4 bases stayed unmatched. The CDR3 loop spans 15 amino acids. CDR1 is LNHDA, CDR2 SQIVND, per germline (reference sequence). DNA of the CDR3: TGTGCCAGTAGTAACCTGGGACAGAGCAATCAGCCCCAGCATTTT. As protein: CASSNLGQSNQPQHF.

In this sample, this clonotype turned up a few times. The rearrangement uses TRBV20-1 and TRBJ2-2; tentatively, D is TRBD2 (6 bases). This CDR3 spans 15 amino acids. Trimming pared 0 bases from V and 10 bases from J, leaving 18 bases between. Germline assignment: CDR1 DFQATT and CDR2 SNEGSKA (reference sequence). In DNA, the CDR3 is TGCAGTGCTAGAGATCCTTCGCCGGGGGTCGCGGAGCTGTTTTTT. Its protein product is CSARDPSPGVAELFF.

In regard to this clonotype: The junction and the germline gene differ at one end; a read error may be behind it. The chain couples TRBV7-2 to TRBJ2-5; 8 nucleotides match TRBD2. The CDR3 consists of 17 residues. Germline CDR1 reads SGHTA; CDR2 reads FQGNSA. As DNA, the CDR3 is TGTGCCAGCAGCTTAGTTCCTAGCGGGTCCCGCCAAGAGACCCCGTACTTC. Its protein is CASSLVPSGSRQETPYF.

This chain links TRBV12-3 or TRBV12-4 with TRBJ2-1; TRBD2 matches at 8 bases. CDR3 length: 15 residues. With 2 bases clipped from V and 8 bases from J, the junction kept 8 bases outside the gene matches. The CDR3 DNA reads as TGTGCCAGCAGTTTATATCGGGAGGGCCGCGATGAGCAGTTCTTC. This encodes CASSLYREGRDEQFF.

This chain links TRBV12-3 or TRBV12-4 with TRBJ1-4; 8 bases agree with TRBD1. The length of the CDR3 is 16 residues. The ends lost 6 bases at V and 8 bases at J; junction bases unmatched: 14. DNA of the CDR3: TGTGCCAGCAGCGGGGGGGGGGGACAGGTCACAGAAAAACTGTTTTTT. Translated: CASSGGGGQVTEKLFF.

The chain employs TRBV12-3 or TRBV12-4 and TRBJ2-1, with D possibly being TRBD2 (5 bases). This CDR3 contains 14 residues. V lost 4 bases to trimming and J lost 5 bases, with 12 bases between them. CDR3 sequence: CASSSLRRNNEQFF. CDR3 in DNA: TGTGCCAGCAGTTCACTCCGGAGGAACAATGAGCAGTTCTTC.

With regard to this clonotype: One end of the junction fails to match germline, which may point to a read error. V gene TRBV7-2 combines with J gene TRBJ2-7; TRBD2 aligns across 8 bases. Germline V gives CDR1 SGHTA, CDR2 FQGNSA. The CDR3 consists of 14 residues. In DNA form, the CDR3 reads TGTGCCGGCAGCAGGCCGGGACTAGGTTACGAGCAGTACTTC. This gives the protein CAGSRPGLGYEQYF. Looking up the rest from reference TRBV7-2 and TRBJ2-7 gives the full variable domain: GAGVSQSPSNKVTEKGKDVELRCDPISGHTALYWYRQSLGQGLEFLIYFQGNSAPDKSGLPSDRFSAERTGGSVSTLTIQRTQQEDSAVYLCAGSRPGLGYEQYFGPGTRLTVT.

The V gene is TRBV4-1, the J gene TRBJ1-6; 9 bases agree with TRBD1. The CDR3 is made up of 14 amino acids. The germline V gene has CDR1 MGHRA and CDR2 YSYEKL. V dropped 7 bases and J dropped 8; count of bases not matched to a gene: 6. CDR3 sequence: CASIQGQGDSPLHF. The CDR3 DNA reads TGCGCCAGCATCCAGGGACAGGGTGATTCACCCCTCCACTTT.

The V gene is TRBV4-1, the J gene TRBJ1-2, with D uncertain. CDR1 is MGHRA and CDR2 is YSYEKL in the germline V gene. The CDR3 contains 14 residues. The germline V and J ends were trimmed by 1 base and 8 bases, with 14 bases remaining between them. CDR3 sequence: CASSQVGVLGGYTF. Written as DNA, the CDR3 is TGCGCCAGCAGCCAAGTCGGGGTTTTGGGGGGCTACACCTTC.